The entry below gives a single T cell receptor beta chain sequence along with its context. Its antigen is unknown. This entry belongs to a study of T cells in Graves' hyperthyroidism and ophthalmopathy. Study-level points and caveats: The blood repertoire included most of the expanded thyroid clonotypes above 0.001. The model foresaw ophthalmopathy a median about 6.1 months prior to onset.

Graves' hyperthyroidism was deemed stable given no ophthalmopathy progression within 18 months. Exclusion of a patient resulted from uncontrolled infection, other autoimmune disease, pregnancy or lactation. Amplified TCR beta CDR3 regions came from RNA transcripts. TCR CDR3 regions were first amplified by RT-PCR with HTBI primers. TCRdb re-derived calls from the multiplex PCR reads in MiXCR, one entry per CDR3 protein. The sample lists fewer than 750,000 distinct CDR3 sequences; approximately 44% were seen once. The V gene lost 3 bases and the J gene lost 5 bases, with 14 bases spanning the gap. From germline, CDR1 is SNHLY and CDR2 FYNNEI. The CDR3 totals 15 residues.

The sample was peripheral blood or thyroid tissue (not recorded which). The TCR comes from a woman between 18 and 29 years old with Graves' hyperthyroidism. J is TRBJ2-1 and V is TRBV2, with D maybe TRBD2 (5 bases). Written as DNA, the CDR3 is TGTGCCAGCAGTGATCTCTTCCAGCGGAACAATGAGCAGTTCTTC. It is translated as CASSDLFQRNNEQFF.